This record looks at one TCR beta chain sequence and its context. Recruited during active infection, patients (from Seattle) were subsequently followed longitudinally. These data originate in a study of blood T cell repertoires in COVID-19. Per the authors' pipeline: Nucleated cell counts were estimated from reference gene primer amplification. Some clones are missing from TCRdb's copy, which holds only in-frame ones; the method was immunoSEQ multiplex PCR. Clone size and the V and J calls come from that table; the DNA yielded D and trimming. Of about 250,000 clones in the sample, roughly 86% were seen once. The receptor was derived from a woman aged 80 or over with COVID-19, enrolled during active disease. Material: peripheral blood.

The DNA for the CDR3 is TGTGCCAGCCGAGCCGGGACAACGAACACCGGGGAGCTGTTTTTT. This translates into CASRAGTTNTGELFF. V gene TRBV25-1 combines with J gene TRBJ2-2; D may be TRBD1 (6 bases). The CDR3 runs 15 residues. Between the trimmed V and J ends, which lost 8 bases and 0 bases, there was a span of 13 bases. Per germline, CDR1 MGHDK and CDR2 SYGVNS.